Below, 29 T cell receptor beta chains from the same sample are listed, as sequenced in a study of blood T cell repertoires in COVID-19. Assay: immunoSEQ multiplex PCR; the TCRdb copy retains only in-frame clones and omits some. The table shows fewer than 500,000 clones, with 70% to 85% occurring only once. The sequencing input was peripheral blood. The source is a human donor with acute or convalescent COVID-19. The donor label of this sample is uncertain.

The chain combines TRBV18 with TRBJ1-5; the match to TRBD1 covers 11 bases. Per germline, CDR1 KGHSH and CDR2 LQKENI. The CDR3 length is 18 residues. V shed 1 base, J shed 7 bases, and the junction held 12 bases outside the gene matches. CDR3 in DNA: TGTGCCAGCTCACCACATCGGACAGGGGGCTTCCCTGGGCAGCCCCAGCATTTT. Its translation is CASSPHRTGGFPGQPQHF.

The chain recombines TRBV7-2 with TRBJ2-1; D perhaps matches TRBD1 (6 bases). V dropped 1 base and J dropped 6 bases, with 13 bases sitting between them. The CDR3 is 15 residues long. Germline CDR1 and CDR2: SGHTA and FQGNSA. In DNA form, the CDR3 reads TGTGCCAGCAGCTTAGTTGGGGGCTCTTTCAATGAGCAGTTCTTC. As protein: CASSLVGGSFNEQFF.

The genes are TRBV30 and TRBJ1-2, with TRBD1 as a possible D gene (6 bases). The CDR3 sequence is 12 residues long. Trimming took off 5 bases at V and 7 bases at J, with 14 bases between the two ends. From germline, CDR1 is GTSNPN and CDR2 SVGIG (reference sequence). CDR3 sequence: CAWSQQGRGYTF. The DNA of the CDR3 is TGTGCCTGGTCGCAACAGGGTCGTGGCTACACCTTC.

The chain has TRBV19 and TRBJ2-7; the match to TRBD2 covers 16 bases. CDR3 size: 15 residues. V shed 6 bases, J shed 5 bases, and the junction held 4 bases outside the gene matches. CDR1 is LNHDA and CDR2 is SQIVND in the germline V gene (reference sequence). The CDR3 loop reads CASSGTSGRAHEQYF. The CDR3 DNA is TGTGCCAGTAGCGGGACTAGCGGGAGGGCCCACGAGCAGTACTTC.

CDR3 protein: CASSSDRGRIETQYF. CDR3 bases: TGTGCCAGCAGCTCCGACAGGGGGCGGATTGAGACCCAGTACTTC. V and J are TRBV11-2 and TRBJ2-5; 10 bases are a match to TRBD1. With 4 bases clipped from V and 5 bases from J, the junction kept 7 bases outside the gene matches. This CDR3 contains 15 residues. Germline V CDR1 and CDR2: SGHAT, FQNNGV.

The V and J genes are TRBV18 and TRBJ1-2, with D unresolved. The CDR3 runs 15 residues. Deletions cut 1 base from V and 2 bases from J, with 11 bases between. CDR1 and CDR2 from the germline V gene are KGHSH and LQKENI. CDR3 amino acids: CASSPRLERNYGYTF. CDR3 nucleotide sequence: TGTGCCAGCTCACCACGGCTCGAGAGGAACTATGGCTACACCTTC.

The J gene is TRBJ2-5, the V gene TRBV19; TRBD2 might be the D (5 bases). Germline V gives CDR1 LNHDA, CDR2 SQIVND (reference sequence). This CDR3 comprises 20 residues. V was trimmed by 2 bases and J by 4 bases, leaving 29 bases between them. CDR3 in amino acids: CASSILGRLLGGVSTETQYF. CDR3 DNA: TGTGCCAGTAGTATACTTGGTCGACTTCTTGGAGGAGTATCTACAGAGACCCAGTACTTC.

The J gene is TRBJ1-2, the V gene TRBV6-5; TRBD1 matches 7 bases. From germline, CDR1 is MNHEY and CDR2 SVGAGI. The V segment lost 6 bases and the J segment 0 bases; nucleotides outside the gene matches: 7. This CDR3 spans 15 amino acids. The CDR3 DNA reads TGTGCCAGCAGAGCAGGGACAGCCGCTAACTATGGCTACACCTTC. It encodes CASRAGTAANYGYTF.

This clone showed up many times. The J gene is TRBJ2-3, the V gene TRBV5-6, with 12 bases identical to TRBD2. Germline V gives CDR1 SGHDT, CDR2 YYEEEE. The CDR3 length is 15 residues. V lost 1 base to trimming and J lost 8 bases; unmatched junction nucleotides: 5. CDR3 protein: CASSLTSGRIGTQYF. CDR3 bases: TGTGCCAGCAGCTTGACTAGCGGGAGGATAGGTACGCAGTATTTT.

This chain connects TRBV29-1 to TRBJ1-2; the match to TRBD1 covers 7 bases. This CDR3 has 13 residues. Germline V gene lookup returns CDR1 SQVTM and CDR2 ANQGSEA. Unmatched junction bases numbered 10, after V lost 4 bases and J lost 8 bases. CDR3 sequence reads: CSVVVYRGDGYTF. CDR3 DNA sequence: TGCAGCGTTGTCGTGTACAGGGGCGACGGCTACACCTTC.

This chain connects TRBV11-2 to TRBJ1-2; no definite D call. The length of the CDR3 is 12 residues. The germline V gene encodes CDR1 SGHAT and CDR2 FQNNGV. V was pared by 3 bases and J by 5 bases, with 7 bases between. The CDR3 nucleotides are TGTGCCAGCAGCTTCCCGGGGTATGGCTACACCTTC. It translates to CASSFPGYGYTF.

This sequence joins TRBV7-9 and TRBJ2-1, with D perhaps TRBD2 (7 bases). Trimming removed 7 bases from V and 7 bases from J, with 23 bases in between. The CDR3 loop spans 16 amino acids. Germline CDR1 reads SEHNR; CDR2 reads FQNEAQ (reference sequence). The CDR3 DNA follows: TGTGCCAGCACCGACCTTCTGGGGGGGGCCGTAAATGAGCAGTTCTTC. The encoded protein is CASTDLLGGAVNEQFF.

The chain links TRBV30 to TRBJ1-4; 9 bases fit TRBD1. V gave up 5 bases and J gave up 8 bases; unmatched junction bases: 15. The CDR3 covers 16 residues. Germline V gives CDR1 GTSNPN, CDR2 SVGIG (reference sequence). CDR3 region: CAWGQGYGGVREKLFF. CDR3 DNA sequence: TGTGCCTGGGGACAGGGGTATGGGGGGGTTCGGGAAAAACTGTTTTTT.

The chain has TRBV19 and TRBJ1-1, with D uncertain. CDR1 is LNHDA, CDR2 SQIVND, per germline (reference sequence). V was shortened by 6 bases and J by 0 bases, with 14 bases between the two germline ends. The CDR3 runs 15 residues. DNA of the CDR3: TGTGCCAGTAGAGAGGAGGGCGGGATGAACACTGAAGCTTTCTTT. This encodes CASREEGGMNTEAFF.

The genes are TRBV7-9 and TRBJ1-1, with D unresolved. The CDR3 is 13 amino acids. Trimming cost V 5 bases and J 4 bases, with 11 bases left between them. Germline loops: CDR1 SEHNR, CDR2 FQNEAQ (reference sequence). CDR3 sequence reads: CASSLAQVTEAFF. CDR3 coding DNA: TGTGCCAGCAGCCTTGCTCAGGTCACTGAAGCTTTCTTT.

The CDR3 sequence is CASSEFLAGGLYNEQFF. For the CDR3, the DNA is TGTGCCAGCAGTGAATTCTTAGCGGGAGGACTCTACAATGAGCAGTTCTTC. This chain connects TRBV2 to TRBJ2-1; 10 positions agree with TRBD2. After removal of 2 bases from V and 3 bases from J, the junction contained 7 bases not matched to a gene. The CDR3 has 17 amino acids. Germline V gives CDR1 SNHLY, CDR2 FYNNEI.

The V and J genes are TRBV19 and TRBJ2-6, with D maybe TRBD1 (5 bases). Germline assignment: CDR1 LNHDA and CDR2 SQIVND (reference sequence). The CDR3 is made up of 15 amino acids. V shed 2 bases and J shed 4 bases, with 9 bases lying between them. Here the CDR3 DNA reads TGTGCCAGTAGTATACAAGGGGTCGGGGCCAACGTCCTGACTTTC. Translation gives CASSIQGVGANVLTF. Full variable domain (rest looked up from reference TRBV19 and TRBJ2-6): DGGITQSPKYLFRKEGQNVTLSCEQNLNHDAMYWYRQDPGQGLRLIYYSQIVNDFQKGDIAEGYSVSREKKESFPLTVTSAQKNPTAFYLCASSIQGVGANVLTFGAGSRLTVL.

The chain combines TRBV6-5 with TRBJ1-1, with D maybe TRBD1 (5 bases). The germline V and J ends were trimmed by 8 bases and 10 bases, with 17 bases remaining between them. The CDR3 runs to 12 residues. In germline, CDR1 is MNHEY, CDR2 SVGAGI. Here the CDR3 reads CASQGTASVAFF. CDR3 DNA: TGTGCCAGCCAGGGTACGGCTTCGGTAGCTTTCTTT.

This chain uses TRBV5-1 with TRBJ1-6; no reliable D call. Germline V CDR1 and CDR2: SGHRS, YFSETQ. The length of the CDR3 is 16 residues. Trimming removed 4 bases from V and 2 bases from J, with 13 bases in between. The CDR3 loop reads CASSKELVTYNSPLHF. The CDR3 nucleotides are TGCGCCAGCAGCAAAGAGTTGGTGACCTATAATTCACCCCTCCACTTT. The full variable domain, rest sourced from reference TRBV5-1 and TRBJ1-6, is KAGVTQTPRYLIKTRGQQVTLSCSPISGHRSVSWYQQTPGQGLQFLFEYFSETQRNKGNFPGRFSGRQFSNSRSEMNVSTLELGDSALYLCASSKELVTYNSPLHFGNGTRLTVT.

This chain links TRBV29-1 with TRBJ2-3; perhaps TRBD1 as D (5 bases). The CDR3 is 14 residues long. The germline CDR1 and CDR2 sequences are SQVTM and ANQGSEA. V was trimmed by 5 bases and J by 2 bases, leaving 14 bases between them. The CDR3 protein is CSVLTGTSTDTQYF. CDR3 DNA: TGCAGCGTTTTAACAGGCACCTCCACAGATACGCAGTATTTT.

This sequence joins TRBV29-1 and TRBJ1-5; 8 bases are a match to TRBD1. Germline V gene sequence: CDR1 SQVTM, CDR2 ANQGSEA. Germline trimming cut 6 bases from V and 1 base from J; bases unmatched to any gene: 5. CDR3 size: 14 residues. The CDR3 is CSVAGGASNQPQHF. CDR3 DNA: TGCAGCGTGGCAGGGGGCGCGAGCAATCAGCCCCAGCATTTT.

This sequence joins TRBV30 and TRBJ2-1; 7 nucleotides line up with TRBD1. CDR1 GTSNPN and CDR2 SVGIG come from the germline V gene (reference sequence). V gave up 5 bases and J gave up 6 bases; unmatched junction bases: 7. The CDR3 spans 13 residues. The CDR3 bases are TGTGCCTGGGCCGGGACAGAGGGCAATGAGCAGTTCTTC. It translates to CAWAGTEGNEQFF.

V and J are TRBV2 and TRBJ2-3, with TRBD2 as a possible D gene (6 bases). This CDR3 region has 16 residues. Germline assignment: CDR1 SNHLY and CDR2 FYNNEI. Trimming removed 3 bases at V and 4 bases at J, with 17 bases between. Written as DNA, the CDR3 is TGTGCCAGCAGTGAGCAACTAGCCTTATACGCAGATACGCAGTATTTT. Amino acids: CASSEQLALYADTQYF.

The rearrangement uses TRBV18 and TRBJ1-4, with 9 nucleotides matching TRBD1. The CDR3 covers 13 residues. Germline-derived CDR1 and CDR2 are KGHSH and LQKENI. V was clipped by 4 bases and J by 7 bases; unmatched bases: 1. This chain's CDR3 is CASSQGQGEKLFF. CDR3 in DNA: TGTGCCAGCTCACAGGGACAGGGTGAAAAACTGTTTTTT.

A few counts support this clone. The chain combines TRBV28 with TRBJ1-2; 9 bases are a match to TRBD1. The CDR3 runs to 15 residues. Germline lookup yields CDR1 MDHEN and CDR2 SYDVKM. V lost 3 bases to trimming and J lost 7 bases; unmatched junction nucleotides: 9. DNA of the CDR3: TGTGCCAGCAGTTTCCTACAGGGGGCGGGTGGTGGCTACACCTTC. Residues: CASSFLQGAGGGYTF.

J is TRBJ2-7 and V is TRBV18; 7 nucleotides align to TRBD2. The CDR3 runs to 12 residues. V lost 4 bases to trimming and J lost 3 bases; unmatched junction nucleotides: 0. Germline assignment: CDR1 KGHSH and CDR2 LQKENI. The CDR3 nucleotides are TGTGCCAGCTCACGGGACTACTACGAGCAGTACTTC. This encodes CASSRDYYEQYF. Drawing the rest from reference TRBV18 and TRBJ2-7, the complete variable domain is NAGVMQNPRHLVRRRGQEARLRCSPMKGHSHVYWYRQLPEEGLKFMVYLQKENIIDESGMPKERFSAEFPKEGPSILRIQQVVRGDSAAYFCASSRDYYEQYFGPGTRLTVT.

The rearrangement links TRBV19 to TRBJ1-4; tentative D call: TRBD1 (6 bases). Germline values: CDR1 LNHDA, CDR2 SQIVND (reference sequence). The length of the CDR3 is 15 residues. The ends were cut back, 3 bases at V and 0 bases at J, with 8 bases in the middle. The CDR3 here is CASSIWTATNEKLFF. CDR3 bases: TGTGCCAGTAGTATCTGGACAGCAACTAATGAAAAACTGTTTTTT.

This chain joins TRBV5-1 and TRBJ1-5, with D unclear. Germline lookup yields CDR1 SGHRS and CDR2 YFSETQ. The CDR3 covers 15 residues. Trimming removed 0 bases at V and 4 bases at J, with 11 bases between. CDR3 DNA sequence: TGCGCCAGCAGCTTGGGTGGCGGAAGAAATCAGCCCCAGCATTTT. Its translation is CASSLGGGRNQPQHF. The full variable domain, in which reference TRBV5-1 and TRBJ1-5 provide the parts outside the CDR3, is KAGVTQTPRYLIKTRGQQVTLSCSPISGHRSVSWYQQTPGQGLQFLFEYFSETQRNKGNFPGRFSGRQFSNSRSEMNVSTLELGDSALYLCASSLGGGRNQPQHFGDGTRLSIL.

The V gene is TRBV20-1, the J gene TRBJ2-7; 7 bases match TRBD2. The V gene end was trimmed by 2 bases and the J gene end by 11 bases; junction bases not matched to a gene: 3. The CDR3 totals 10 residues. Germline loops: CDR1 DFQATT, CDR2 SNEGSKA (reference sequence). DNA of the CDR3: TGCAGTGCTAGACTGGCGGGAGAGTACTTC. Translating gives CSARLAGEYF.